Presented here are 17 T cell receptor beta chains from one specimen sequenced in a study of blood T cell repertoires in COVID-19 (dated by TCRdb to the early 2020s). Library preparation was by the immunoSEQ multiplex PCR assay. The source is immuneACCESS, and TCRdb retained only in-frame sequences with V and J called. Part of the clones is not carried over; for the studies checked, unresolved V genes explain less than half of this, and the remainder is unexplained. The sample table holds about 480,000 clones, of which about 91% were seen once. Approximately 0.9% of the sample rests with the top ten. Sequenced input: peripheral blood. Source of these receptors: a man aged 18 to 29 with COVID-19, enrolled during active disease.

A word on this clone: This same CDR3 is encoded by further DNA sequences in the sample. V is TRBV7-9 and J is TRBJ2-7; tentatively, D is TRBD2 (6 bases). Germline CDR1 reads SEHNR; CDR2 reads FQNEAQ (reference sequence). CDR3 length: 12 residues. Trimming took 1 base from V and 6 from J, leaving 7 bases between them. CDR3 sequence reads: CASSLGGGEQYF. The CDR3 nucleotides are TGTGCCAGCAGCTTAGGGGGAGGCGAGCAGTACTTC.

The rearrangement joins TRBV3-1 (or the pseudogene TRBV3-2) to TRBJ2-2, with 10 positions matching TRBD1. This CDR3 has 15 amino acids. V lost 6 bases, J lost 4 bases, and 5 bases stayed unmatched. Per germline, CDR1 LGHDT and CDR2 YNNKEL (reference sequence). CDR3 sequence (DNA): TGTGCCAGCAGTGCCGGGACAGGGGTCACCGGGGAGCTGTTTTTT. This codes for CASSAGTGVTGELFF.

The chain has TRBV9 and TRBJ2-7, with D possibly TRBD1 on 7 matching bases. The CDR3 runs 15 residues. Germline CDR1 SGDLS, CDR2 YYNGEE. V lost 4 bases to trimming and J lost 4 bases, with 18 bases between them. The CDR3 coding sequence is TGTGCCAGCAGCCAGGGGGGAGACCCCTTTTACGAGCAGTACTTC. It yields the protein CASSQGGDPFYEQYF.

This sequence joins TRBV2 and TRBJ1-3, with a possible D match to TRBD1 (6 bases). In germline, CDR1 is SNHLY, CDR2 FYNNEI. The V gene lost 7 bases and the J gene lost 1 base, with 11 bases spanning the gap. The CDR3 is 14 residues long. The CDR3 nucleotides are TGTGCCAGCACCGAAACAGGGTCTGGAAACACCATATATTTT. Protein: CASTETGSGNTIYF.

In DNA, the CDR3 is TGTGCCAGCAGCTACCGGGACAGGGGTTTCTACGAGCAGTACTTC. Translating gives CASSYRDRGFYEQYF. The J gene is TRBJ2-7, the V gene TRBV7-9; 10 nucleotides match TRBD1. With V trimmed by 4 bases and J by 3 bases, 6 bases remained unmatched. The CDR3 is 15 amino acids. Per germline, CDR1 SEHNR and CDR2 FQNEAQ (reference sequence).

The chain carries TRBV20-1 and TRBJ1-2, with 7 bases lining up with TRBD1. The CDR3 is made up of 11 amino acids. Unmatched junction bases numbered 2, after V lost 7 bases and J lost 3 bases. Looked up from germline, CDR1 is DFQATT and CDR2 is SNEGSKA (reference sequence). CDR3 sequence (DNA): TGCAGTGGGGACAGCTACTATGGCTACACCTTC. It yields the protein CSGDSYYGYTF.

Written as DNA, the CDR3 is TGTGCCAGCAGCTTAGCGGGCTTTGATGAGCAGTACTTC. Translation: CASSLAGFDEQYF. The rearrangement joins TRBV7-8 to TRBJ2-7; D remains ambiguous. V was cut by 0 bases and J by 7 bases, with 10 bases left in between. The CDR3 has 13 amino acids. Germline lookup yields CDR1 SGHVS and CDR2 FQNEAQ.

The chain couples TRBV4-1 to TRBJ2-1, with 10 bases identical to TRBD2. Trimming took 4 bases from V and 4 from J; bases not matched to a gene: 4. CDR3 length: 15 residues. Looked up from germline, CDR1 is MGHRA and CDR2 is YSYEKL. CDR3 protein: CASSLELAGYNEQFF. The CDR3 nucleotides read TGCGCCAGCAGCCTAGAACTAGCGGGATACAATGAGCAGTTCTTC.

CDR3 protein: CASSLGQGNDEQYF. The CDR3, as DNA: TGTGCCAGCAGCCTCGGACAGGGGAACGACGAGCAGTACTTC. The chain is built from TRBV13 and TRBJ2-7; 9 nucleotides agree with TRBD1. The length of the CDR3 is 14 residues. J was trimmed by 5 bases and V by 5 bases; bases with no gene match: 7. The germline gives CDR1 PRHDT, CDR2 FYEKMQ (reference sequence).

This chain joins TRBV24-1 and TRBJ1-2; perhaps TRBD1 as D (6 bases). This CDR3 region has 15 residues. Germline loops: CDR1 KGHDR, CDR2 SFDVKD. Trimming took off 3 bases at V and 4 bases at J, with 14 bases between the two ends. The CDR3 DNA follows: TGTGCCACCAGTGATAGGGGGAAAAGCGGCTATGGCTACACCTTC. It yields the protein CATSDRGKSGYGYTF.

For the CDR3, the DNA is TGCAGCGTTGAATGCCCCCCGACAGGGGTGAACACTGAAGCTTTCTTT. This sequence encodes CSVECPPTGVNTEAFF. This sequence joins TRBV29-1 and TRBJ1-1, with 8 bases aligning to TRBD1. CDR1 SQVTM and CDR2 ANQGSEA come from the germline V gene. The CDR3 has 16 amino acids. The junction had 8 bases not matched to a gene; V was cut back by 2 bases and J by 0 bases.

This rearrangement joins TRBV11-2 to TRBJ2-3; possible D gene TRBD1, 5 bases. Germline V gene sequence: CDR1 SGHAT, CDR2 FQNNGV. V dropped 4 bases and J dropped 5 bases, with 13 bases sitting between them. This CDR3 region has 14 residues. The CDR3 sequence: CASSSRVTGDTQYF. CDR3 sequence (DNA): TGTGCCAGCAGCTCCAGGGTGACGGGAGATACGCAGTATTTT.

The rearrangement uses TRBV20-1 and TRBJ2-7; 7 bases are shared with TRBD2. V shed 6 bases and J 6 bases; nucleotides not matched to a gene: 5. The CDR3 sequence is 11 residues long. The germline V gene has CDR1 DFQATT and CDR2 SNEGSKA (reference sequence). CDR3 loop: CSAAGGSEQYF. The CDR3 nucleotides are TGCAGTGCAGCGGGCGGGAGCGAGCAGTACTTC.

This chain links TRBV2 with TRBJ2-7; the D gene is possibly TRBD2 (6 bases). There are 13 residues in the CDR3. Trimming cost V 3 bases and J 4 bases, with 10 bases left between them. Germline V gene lookup returns CDR1 SNHLY and CDR2 FYNNEI. In DNA, the CDR3 is TGTGCCAGCAGTGATGGGGCGGGGTACGAGCAGTACTTC. This codes for CASSDGAGYEQYF.

The genes are TRBV5-6 and TRBJ2-5; tentatively, D is TRBD2 (5 bases). This CDR3 spans 13 amino acids. The germline V and J ends were trimmed by 1 base and 5 bases, with 9 bases remaining between them. Germline lookup yields CDR1 SGHDT and CDR2 YYEEEE. The CDR3 DNA follows: TGTGCCAGCAGCTTGAGAGGGTGGGAGACCCAGTACTTC. Protein product: CASSLRGWETQYF.

The chain links TRBV5-6 to TRBJ2-7; D possibly corresponds to TRBD1 (5 bases). The germline V gene has CDR1 SGHDT and CDR2 YYEEEE. The CDR3 covers 12 residues. The V and J ends lost 2 bases and 6 bases respectively, with 9 bases between them. CDR3 in DNA: TGTGCCAGCAGCTTAGGGGTGGGCGAGCAGTACTTC. Residues: CASSLGVGEQYF.

This chain joins TRBV5-1 and TRBJ1-1; 8 nucleotides align to TRBD1. With 2 bases clipped from V and 2 bases from J, the junction kept 8 bases outside the gene matches. CDR1 SGHRS and CDR2 YFSETQ come from the germline V gene. CDR3 length: 16 amino acids. CDR3 DNA: TGCGCCAGCAGCTTAACGACAGGGGCCGCTAACACTGAAGCTTTCTTT. Its translation: CASSLTTGAANTEAFF. The full variable domain, in which reference TRBV5-1 and TRBJ1-1 provide the parts outside the CDR3, is KAGVTQTPRYLIKTRGQQVTLSCSPISGHRSVSWYQQTPGQGLQFLFEYFSETQRNKGNFPGRFSGRQFSNSRSEMNVSTLELGDSALYLCASSLTTGAANTEAFFGQGTRLTVV.